The rows below give T cell receptor beta chains drawn from one sample of a study of CD8 T cells in ankylosing spondylitis. Each CDR3 protein gets one entry after TCRdb re-called the 5' RACE reads with MiXCR. The sample consists of approximately 350,000 distinct CDR3 sequences, roughly 15% of them appearing once. The sequenced sample consisted of blood, either unsorted or a sorted T cell fraction (not recorded which). The receptors were gathered from a male donor with ankylosing spondylitis or in good health (not recorded which). CDR3s include the opening cysteine and the closing phenylalanine or tryptophan. The order of the fields is D gene, clone size, V gene, J gene, CDR3 length, CDR3 protein, CDR3 DNA. A D gene is named only where the DNA matches it firmly. Some rows have no size entry. The others give once, few or many, or a class for an expanded clone.

.	few	TRBV5-5	TRBJ2-1	15	CASSYDGSSYNEQFF	TGTGCCAGCAGCTATGATGGGAGTTCCTACAATGAGCAGTTCTTC
TRBD1	.	TRBV30	TRBJ1-6	14	CAWTGGTANSPLHF	TGTGCGTGGACGGGGGGGACAGCTAATTCACCCCTCCACTTT
.	few	TRBV12-3/TRBV12-4	TRBJ2-1	14	CASSLGAGKNEQFF	TGTGCCAGCAGTTTAGGGGCAGGGAAAAATGAGCAGTTCTTC
TRBD2	once	TRBV15	TRBJ2-3	20	CATSRDRLAGTLSGTDTQYF	TGTGCCACCAGCAGAGATAGACTAGCGGGGACGTTATCAGGGACAGATACGCAGTATTTT
.	.	TRBV10-3	TRBJ2-3	11	CASTGSDTQYF	TGTGCCAGTACGGGCTCAGATACGCAGTATTTT
TRBD2	.	TRBV7-2	TRBJ2-1	16	CASSKTSGGPLDEQFF	TGTGCCAGCAGCAAGACTAGCGGGGGACCCCTTGACGAGCAGTTCTTC
TRBD1	.	TRBV7-9	TRBJ2-3	15	CASSPGQGRTDTQYF	TGTGCCAGCAGCCCGGGACAGGGTAGGACAGATACGCAGTATTTT
.	once	TRBV12-3/TRBV12-4	TRBJ1-2	15	CASSPTNNPTYGYTF	TGTGCCAGCAGTCCGACGAACAATCCTACGTATGGCTACACCTTC
TRBD1	few	TRBV28	TRBJ1-6	14	CASRDPDRPSPLHF	TGTGCCAGCAGAGACCCGGACAGGCCCTCACCCCTCCACTTT
.	.	TRBV5-6	TRBJ2-3	18	CASSRAGGGTASTDTQYF	TGTGCCAGCAGCCGTGCGGGTGGGGGGACAGCGAGCACAGATACGCAGTATTTT
TRBD1	few	TRBV10-3	TRBJ2-7	13	CAIRTGDSYEQYF	TGTGCCATCAGGACAGGGGACTCCTACGAGCAGTACTTC
TRBD2	few	TRBV9	TRBJ2-3	14	CASSALAGTDTQYF	TGTGCCAGCAGCGCACTAGCGGGCACAGATACGCAGTATTTT
.	.	TRBV5-1	TRBJ2-3	16	CASSLAFAVEGDTQYF	TGCGCCAGCAGCTTGGCATTCGCGGTCGAGGGAGATACGCAGTATTTT
TRBD2	once	TRBV10-3	TRBJ2-1	17	CAISDSRTSGGADEQFF	TGTGCCATCAGTGACAGCCGGACTAGCGGGGGGGCGGATGAGCAGTTCTTC
TRBD2	few	TRBV6-1	TRBJ2-3	15	CASGSSGRSTDTQYF	TGTGCCAGCGGGTCTAGCGGGCGGAGCACAGATACGCAGTATTTT
TRBD1	.	TRBV20-1	TRBJ2-1	13	CSARWRRGIEQFF	TGCAGTGCTAGATGGCGCAGGGGGATTGAGCAGTTCTTC
.	.	TRBV29-1	TRBJ2-3	13	CSANTQTGDTQYF	TGCAGCGCTAATACTCAAACAGGGGATACGCAGTATTTT
.	.	TRBV11-2	TRBJ2-3	14	CASSPRVGTDTQYF	TGTGCCAGCAGCCCTCGGGTCGGTACGGATACGCAGTATTTT
TRBD2	few	TRBV11-2	TRBJ2-3	16	CASSSIAGAATDTQYF	TGTGCCAGCAGCTCTATAGCGGGGGCCGCAACAGATACGCAGTATTTT
TRBD2	many	TRBV7-9	TRBJ2-1	15	CASSGSGRFYNEQFF	TGTGCCAGCAGCGGTAGCGGGAGGTTCTACAATGAGCAGTTCTTC
.	many	TRBV7-2	TRBJ1-2	14	CASSYGNSRYGYTF	TGTGCCAGCAGCTATGGGAACAGCCGCTATGGCTACACCTTC
.	few	TRBV5-1	TRBJ1-1	14	CASSSTRGNTEAFF	TGCGCCAGCAGCTCTACTCGGGGGAACACTGAAGCTTTCTTT
TRBD1	.	TRBV29-1	TRBJ1-1	14	CSGRTYRGSTEAFF	TGCAGCGGCCGGACTTACAGGGGGAGCACTGAAGCTTTCTTT
TRBD1	few	TRBV20-1	TRBJ2-7	13	CSALGQAPYEQYF	TGCAGTGCTTTAGGACAGGCCCCCTACGAGCAGTACTTC
.	few	TRBV29-1	TRBJ1-1	14	CSVDGQGRNTEAFF	TGCAGCGTTGATGGGCAGGGGAGGAACACTGAAGCTTTCTTT
TRBD2	.	TRBV5-6	TRBJ2-1	16	CASSLAPLAGVNEQFF	TGTGCCAGCAGCTTGGCCCCCCTAGCGGGGGTGAATGAGCAGTTCTTC
.	.	TRBV14	TRBJ2-2	14	CASSQRSNTGELFF	TGTGCCAGCAGCCAACGTAGCAACACCGGGGAGCTGTTTTTT
.	.	TRBV12-3/TRBV12-4	TRBJ1-5	12	CASRFAGQPQHF	TGTGCCAGCAGGTTCGCGGGGCAGCCCCAGCATTTT
TRBD2	few	TRBV19	TRBJ2-1	17	CASSVSSGDIYHNEQFF	TGTGCCAGTAGTGTATCTAGCGGGGATATCTATCACAATGAGCAGTTCTTC
.	.	TRBV3-1	TRBJ1-1	17	CASSQQPGPTMNTEAFF	TGTGCCAGCAGCCAGCAACCGGGACCGACCATGAACACTGAAGCTTTCTTT
TRBD1	few	TRBV6-5	TRBJ2-1	15	CASSYPGQGRDEQFF	TGTGCCAGCAGTTATCCCGGACAGGGACGAGATGAGCAGTTCTTC
.	few	TRBV29-1	TRBJ2-2	13	CSVRHPNTGELFF	TGCAGCGTCCGACACCCCAACACCGGGGAGCTGTTTTTT
.	.	TRBV7-2	TRBJ2-2	17	CASSLARGGSNTGELFF	TGTGCCAGCAGCTTAGCTCGTGGAGGGTCGAACACCGGGGAGCTGTTTTTT
.	.	TRBV6-2/TRBV6-3	TRBJ2-1	16	CASSRMRTADYNEQFF	TGTGCCAGCAGCCGAATGCGGACAGCCGATTACAATGAGCAGTTCTTC
.	few	TRBV7-9	TRBJ1-1	14	CASSFGDRGTEAFF	TGTGCCAGCAGCTTCGGGGACCGGGGGACTGAAGCTTTCTTT
.	.	TRBV5-5	TRBJ2-5	14	CASRNRVLQETQYF	TGTGCCAGCAGGAACAGGGTCCTTCAAGAGACCCAGTACTTC
.	.	TRBV20-1	TRBJ2-3	13	CSATSISTDTQYF	TGCAGTGCTACATCGATAAGCACAGATACGCAGTATTTT
.	few	TRBV7-9	TRBJ2-3	15	CASSPIGGKLNTQYF	TGTGCCAGCAGTCCCATTGGTGGGAAGTTGAATACGCAGTATTTT
.	.	TRBV7-9	TRBJ1-1	16	CASSSSTGWGNTEAFF	TGTGCCAGCAGCTCGAGTACAGGGTGGGGGAACACTGAAGCTTTCTTT
TRBD2	.	TRBV18	TRBJ2-7	15	CASSKLAGLSYEQYF	TGTGCCAGCTCGAAACTAGCGGGGCTCTCCTACGAGCAGTACTTC
TRBD1	.	TRBV5-5	TRBJ1-1	12	CASSSGQAEAFF	TGTGCCAGCAGCTCGGGACAGGCTGAAGCTTTCTTT
.	.	TRBV5-1	TRBJ2-3	14	CASRKETVTDTQYF	TGCGCCAGCAGAAAGGAAACAGTCACAGATACGCAGTATTTT
.	.	TRBV20-1	TRBJ2-7	16	CSATSLDRKSSYEQYF	TGCAGTGCTACGAGTCTAGACAGGAAAAGCTCCTACGAGCAGTACTTC
.	.	TRBV18	TRBJ2-3	14	CASSPTGGADTQYF	TGTGCCAGCTCACCCACCGGGGGAGCAGATACGCAGTATTTT
TRBD2	many	TRBV3-1	TRBJ2-1	14	CASGTSGSYNEQFF	TGTGCCAGCGGGACTAGCGGGTCGTACAATGAGCAGTTCTTC
.	.	TRBV20-1	TRBJ2-1	14	CSADEGPKLHEQFF	TGCAGTGCCGACGAAGGGCCTAAGCTCCATGAGCAGTTCTTC
TRBD1	few	TRBV12-3/TRBV12-4	TRBJ2-2	14	CASTLWTGSGELFF	TGTGCCAGCACCCTCTGGACAGGGAGCGGGGAGCTGTTTTTT
TRBD2	few	TRBV6-5	TRBJ2-1	15	CASSNGGGSYNEQFF	TGTGCCAGCAGTAACGGGGGGGGTTCCTACAATGAGCAGTTCTTC
TRBD1	.	TRBV16	TRBJ1-4	17	CASSQSPGGATNEKLFF	TGTGCCAGCAGCCAATCCCCAGGGGGCGCGACTAATGAAAAACTGTTTTTT
TRBD1	few	TRBV5-1	TRBJ1-2	15	CASNTGQASVYGYTF	TGCGCCAGCAACACTGGACAGGCAAGTGTCTATGGCTACACCTTC